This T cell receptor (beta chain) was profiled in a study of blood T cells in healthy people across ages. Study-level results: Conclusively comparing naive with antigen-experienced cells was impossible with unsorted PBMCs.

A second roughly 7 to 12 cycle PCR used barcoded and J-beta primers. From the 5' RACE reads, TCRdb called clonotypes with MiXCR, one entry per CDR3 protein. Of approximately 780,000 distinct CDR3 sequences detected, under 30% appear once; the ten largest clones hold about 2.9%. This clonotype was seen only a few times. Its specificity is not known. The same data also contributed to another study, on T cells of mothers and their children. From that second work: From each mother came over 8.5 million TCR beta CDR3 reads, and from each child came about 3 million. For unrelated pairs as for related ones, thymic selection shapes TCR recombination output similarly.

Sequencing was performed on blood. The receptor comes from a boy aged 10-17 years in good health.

CDR3 nucleotides: TGTGCCAGCAGTTACGGGGATAACTATGGCTACACCTTC. It translates to CASSYGDNYGYTF. The chain carries TRBV6-5 and TRBJ1-2; D call uncertain. Germline-derived CDR1 and CDR2 are MNHEY and SVGAGI. This CDR3 has 13 residues. The germline V and J ends were trimmed by 2 bases and 1 base, with 5 bases remaining between them.